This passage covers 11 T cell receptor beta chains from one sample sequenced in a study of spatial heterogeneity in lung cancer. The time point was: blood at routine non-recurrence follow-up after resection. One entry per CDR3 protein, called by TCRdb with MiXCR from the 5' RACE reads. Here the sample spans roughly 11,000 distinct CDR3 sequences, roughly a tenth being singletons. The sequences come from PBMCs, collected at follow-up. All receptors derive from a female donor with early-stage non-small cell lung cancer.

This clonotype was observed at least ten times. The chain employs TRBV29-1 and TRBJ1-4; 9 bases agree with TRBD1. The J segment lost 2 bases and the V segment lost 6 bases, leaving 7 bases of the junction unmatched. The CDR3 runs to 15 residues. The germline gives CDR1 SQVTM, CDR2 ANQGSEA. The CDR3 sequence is CSVTGGEATNEKLFF. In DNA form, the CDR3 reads TGCAGCGTCACAGGGGGCGAGGCGACTAATGAAAAACTGTTTTTT.

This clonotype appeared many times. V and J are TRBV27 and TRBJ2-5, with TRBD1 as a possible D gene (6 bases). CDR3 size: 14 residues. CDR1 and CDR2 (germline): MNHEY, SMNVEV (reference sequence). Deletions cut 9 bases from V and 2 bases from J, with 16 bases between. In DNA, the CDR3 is TGTGCCAGAACGAAGACAGGATCGCAAGAGACCCAGTACTTC. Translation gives CARTKTGSQETQYF.

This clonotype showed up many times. The CDR3 DNA follows: TGCAGTGCTAGAGGACAGGGGGTAAACACCATATATTTT. Translation gives CSARGQGVNTIYF. The gene calls are TRBV20-1 and TRBJ1-3, with 9 bases identical to TRBD1. This CDR3 has 13 amino acids. Germline V CDR1 and CDR2: DFQATT, SNEGSKA (reference sequence). J lost 6 bases, V lost 1 base, and 1 base had no gene match.

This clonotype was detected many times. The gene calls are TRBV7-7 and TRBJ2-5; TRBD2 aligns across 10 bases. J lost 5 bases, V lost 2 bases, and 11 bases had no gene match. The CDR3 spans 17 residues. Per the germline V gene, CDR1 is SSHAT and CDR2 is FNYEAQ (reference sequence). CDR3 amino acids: CASSLSPAGGPGETQYF. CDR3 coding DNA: TGTGCCAGCAGCTTAAGCCCAGCGGGGGGGCCGGGGGAGACCCAGTACTTC.

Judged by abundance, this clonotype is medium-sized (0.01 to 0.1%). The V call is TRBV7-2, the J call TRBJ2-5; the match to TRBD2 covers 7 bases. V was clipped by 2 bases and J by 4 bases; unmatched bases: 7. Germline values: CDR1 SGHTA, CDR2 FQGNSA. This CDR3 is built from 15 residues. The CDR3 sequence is CASSLLGRFGETQYF. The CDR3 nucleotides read TGTGCCAGCAGCTTACTCGGGAGGTTTGGAGAGACCCAGTACTTC.

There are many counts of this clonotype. CDR3 DNA sequence: TGCGCCAGCAGTCAAGTCCCAGGGCCAAGACCTTCCTACGAGCAGTACGTC. Translating gives CASSQVPGPRPSYEQYV. This chain uses TRBV23-1 with TRBJ2-7; maybe TRBD1 (5 bases). TRBV23-1 is designated an ORF whose function remains uncertain. V was cut by 2 bases and J by 1 base, with 18 bases left in between. The CDR3 is 17 amino acids.

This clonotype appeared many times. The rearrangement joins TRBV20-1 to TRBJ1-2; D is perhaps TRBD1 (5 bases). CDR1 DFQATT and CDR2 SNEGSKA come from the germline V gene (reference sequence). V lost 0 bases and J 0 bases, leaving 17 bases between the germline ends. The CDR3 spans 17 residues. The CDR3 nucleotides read TGCAGTGCTAGAGATAAAGTTAAGTGGGGCTCTAACTATGGCTACACCTTC. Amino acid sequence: CSARDKVKWGSNYGYTF.

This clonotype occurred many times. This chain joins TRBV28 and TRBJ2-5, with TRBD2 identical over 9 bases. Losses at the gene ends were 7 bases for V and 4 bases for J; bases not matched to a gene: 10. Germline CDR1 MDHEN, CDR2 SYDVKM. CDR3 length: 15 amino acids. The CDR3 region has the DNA TGTGCCAGCACCCCGGGACTAGCTGGACGAGAGACCCAGTACTTC. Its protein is CASTPGLAGRETQYF.

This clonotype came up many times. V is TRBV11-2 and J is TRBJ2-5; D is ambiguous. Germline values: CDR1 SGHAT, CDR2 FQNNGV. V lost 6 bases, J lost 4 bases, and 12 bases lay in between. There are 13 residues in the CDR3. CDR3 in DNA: TGTGCCAGCAGTTCCGGCAATACAGAGACCCAGTACTTC. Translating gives CASSSGNTETQYF.

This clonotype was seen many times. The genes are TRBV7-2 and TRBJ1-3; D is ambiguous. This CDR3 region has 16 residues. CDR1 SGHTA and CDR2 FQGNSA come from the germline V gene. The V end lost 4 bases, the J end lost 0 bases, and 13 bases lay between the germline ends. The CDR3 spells CASSSSTPSSGNTIYF. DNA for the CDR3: TGTGCCAGCAGCTCATCGACCCCGAGCTCTGGAAACACCATATATTTT. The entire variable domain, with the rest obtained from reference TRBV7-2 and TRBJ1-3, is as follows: GAGVSQSPSNKVTEKGKDVELRCDPISGHTALYWYRQSLGQGLEFLIYFQGNSAPDKSGLPSDRFSAERTGGSVSTLTIQRTQQEDSAVYLCASSSSTPSSGNTIYFGEGSWLTVV.

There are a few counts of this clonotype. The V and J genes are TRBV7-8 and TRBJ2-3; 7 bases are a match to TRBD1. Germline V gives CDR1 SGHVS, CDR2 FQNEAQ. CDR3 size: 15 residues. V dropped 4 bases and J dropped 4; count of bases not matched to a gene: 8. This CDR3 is CASSSWGQYPDTQYF. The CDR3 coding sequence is TGTGCCAGCAGCTCCTGGGGACAGTACCCAGATACGCAGTATTTT.